This T cell receptor beta chain stems from a study of Ad26.COV2.S vaccination and SARS-CoV-2 variants listed by TCRdb under 2021. Looking at the study overall: Vaccine-arm donors came from COV1001, a multicentre, randomized, double-blind, placebo-controlled phase I-IIa trial of Ad26.COV2.S in healthy adults. Investigators did not know the trial group allocation while performing experiments and assessing outcomes. Trial participants were randomized into five groups of five, in which low-dose or high-dose Ad26.COV2.S was given once or twice, or placebo was given on both occasions. Sequencing of the TCRbeta repertoire served to evaluate the specificity and breadth of SARS-CoV-2-reactive T cell receptors following Ad26.COV2.S vaccination. Ad26.COV2.S was administered intramuscularly at 5 x 10^10 or 1 x 10^11 viral particles, either as a single shot or as two shots given 56 days apart. The TCR-sequenced set comprised around 30 samples: some 20 Ad26.COV2.S vaccine recipients, 5 placebo recipients and 8 SARS-CoV-2 convalescent individuals. Overall study outcomes, separate from this receptor: It was noted by the authors that total T cell responses may have been underestimated by the TCR breadth and depth analyses. After vaccination, spike-specific CD8+ and CD4+ T cell responses were reported to show substantial breadth. Compared with placebo recipients, Ad26.COV2.S recipients showed higher spike-specific TCR breadth (P = 0.0014). Comparing responses between vaccine doses or regimens was not something the study was powered to do. Comparable non-spike TCR breadth was observed between vaccine and placebo recipients, consistent with only spike being contained in the vaccine.

Note on this clone: There is no known antigen for this receptor. One end of the junction does not line up with germline, which may come from a read error.

The immunoSEQ Assay was used to sequence TCRbeta CDR3 regions. After extraction, genomic DNA underwent amplification by bias-controlled multiplex PCR, followed by high-throughput sequencing. The original pipeline was this. To quantify the absolute abundance of every unique TCRbeta CDR3 region, sequences were collapsed and filtered. T cell fraction was estimated by normalizing TCRbeta template counts to usable DNA, which was measured by amplifying reference genes present in all nucleated cells. Repertoire TCRs were annotated as SARS-CoV-2-specific when V gene, CDR3 amino acid sequence and J gene were exactly matched to a known reactive TCR set. The reference SARS-CoV-2 TCR set came from MIRA and was filtered for enrichment in COVID-19-positive ImmuneCODE repertoires, removing public or cross-reactive TCRs. Based on the MIRA antigens, annotated TCRs were further analysed at the level of specific ORF or position within ORF. Breadth was defined as annotated unique rearrangements over total unique productive rearrangements; depth was the summed frequency of those rearrangements. Two-sided Wilcoxon rank-sum tests were applied when comparing TCR breadth between groups. Not all clones reach the TCRdb copy of this immuneACCESS table, which keeps in-frame sequences only. Checked studies attribute under half of the gap to unresolved V genes and leave the rest unexplained. V, J and clone size reflect that table, while D and trimming were determined from the DNA. The sample has some 400,000 clones on record, around 89% of them singletons. Approximately 1.9% of the sample lies in the top ten.

The CDR3 holds 15 amino acids from the cysteine to the phenylalanine. Left in the record is the CDR3 DNA by itself, 45 bases read in frame from the first base. CDR1 is given as KGHDR and CDR2 as SFDVKD, both from the germline V gene. Read against the paper, the sample's treatment or condition label means: some 20 received Ad26.COV2.S at low or high dose, single or two shots; about 5 received placebo; per-sample allocation not given. For vaccine and placebo recipients, repertoires were sequenced using samples collected on day 63 after the first injection. Cohort 1b enrolled about two dozen adults aged 18-55 years at a single site in Boston, USA, between 29 July and 7 August 2020. Ad26.COV2.S consisted of a replication-incompetent adenovirus type 26 vector by which a prefusion-stabilized SARS-CoV-2 spike protein from the original Wuhan strain was expressed.

Here the chain combines TRBV24-1 and TRBJ2-5; TRBD2 is a weak D gene call, 5 bases matching. Sequenced here: peripheral blood, sampled in a trial of Ad26.COV2.S vaccine versus placebo. The clonotype was recovered from a person aged 18-60 years who received the Ad26.COV2.S COVID-19 vaccine or a placebo. The CDR3 loop reads CATSDPAGEQGTQYF. The nucleotide sequence is given as TGTGCCACCAGTGATCCCGCCGGGGAACAAGGGACCCAGTACTTC.